This T cell receptor beta chain was captured in a study of T-cell reconstitution after alpha-beta-depleted transplantation in children. Unique molecular identifiers were used to barcode this TCRbeta library. Each CDR3 protein is one row after TCRdb ran MiXCR on the PCR reads. Seen here are around 580,000 distinct CDR3 sequences, over 25% observed once, and the top ten hold 30% to 40%. Overall study results and limits: It was reported that alpha-beta T cells came from several hundred expanded graft clones (about two months after transplant). TCRbeta diversity was high at day 60 in some patients (a result of surviving recipient T cells and thymic progenitors). T-cell numbers and diversity, one year after transplant, stemmed largely from T cells that were newly produced.

This CDR3 has 16 residues. CDR1 is KGHDR and CDR2 is SFDVKD in the germline V gene. The V gene lost 6 bases and the J gene lost 0 bases, with 14 bases spanning the gap. In the case of this clonotype: Its antigen is not identified.

The chain carries TRBV24-1 and TRBJ2-1; weak D call: TRBD2 (5 bases). This receptor was taken from a boy younger than two with Wiskott-Aldrich syndrome, due to receive a stem cell transplant. This sample comprised PBMCs, obtained before TCRalphabeta/CD19-depleted stem cell transplant. The CDR3 is CATSWSGTSSYNEQFF. DNA for the CDR3: TGTGCCACCAGTTGGAGCGGCACGAGCTCCTACAATGAGCAGTTCTTC.